This T cell receptor beta chain was observed in a study of T cells in Graves' hyperthyroidism and ophthalmopathy. Stable Graves' hyperthyroidism denoted no ophthalmopathy progression over 18 months. Hyperthyroidism had been newly diagnosed in patients aged 18 to 65, and its duration was under 2 months. TCR beta CDR3 regions were amplified from RNA. TCR CDR3 regions were first amplified by RT-PCR with HTBI primers. TCRdb reprocessed the multiplex PCR reads with MiXCR, giving one entry per CDR3 protein. This repertoire shows a few hundred thousand distinct CDR3 sequences, around 45% found once; its top ten account for just over 8%. Study-wide results and caveats: Blood held most thyroid clonotypes expanded above 0.001 frequency.

With respect to this clonotype: What it binds is unknown.

The CDR3 has 15 residues. Looked up from germline, CDR1 is SEHNR and CDR2 is FQNEAQ (reference sequence). Trimming at V came to 0 bases and at J to 4 bases, leaving 3 bases not matched to a gene. This chain links TRBV7-9 with TRBJ1-3; TRBD1 matches 7 bases. The sequenced sample consisted of peripheral blood or thyroid tissue (not recorded which). This clonotype was obtained from a woman aged 18-29 years with Graves' hyperthyroidism. CDR3 residues: CASSLAGTEGNTIYF. The CDR3 DNA follows: TGTGCCAGCAGCTTAGCCGGGACAGAAGGAAACACCATATATTTT.